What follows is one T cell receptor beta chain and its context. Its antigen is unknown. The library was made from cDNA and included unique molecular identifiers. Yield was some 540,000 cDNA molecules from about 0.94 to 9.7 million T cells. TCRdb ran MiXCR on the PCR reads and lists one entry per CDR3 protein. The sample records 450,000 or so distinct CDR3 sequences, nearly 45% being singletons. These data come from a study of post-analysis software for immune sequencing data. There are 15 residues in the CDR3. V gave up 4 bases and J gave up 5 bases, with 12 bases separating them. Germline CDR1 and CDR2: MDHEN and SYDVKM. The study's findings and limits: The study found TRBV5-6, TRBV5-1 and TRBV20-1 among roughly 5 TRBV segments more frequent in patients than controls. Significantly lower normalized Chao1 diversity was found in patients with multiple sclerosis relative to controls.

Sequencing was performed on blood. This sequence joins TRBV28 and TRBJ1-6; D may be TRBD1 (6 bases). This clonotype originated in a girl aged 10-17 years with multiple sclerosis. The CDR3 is CASSSPDRNNSPLHF. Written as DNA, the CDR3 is TGTGCCAGCAGTTCCCCGGACAGAAATAATTCACCCCTCCACTTT.